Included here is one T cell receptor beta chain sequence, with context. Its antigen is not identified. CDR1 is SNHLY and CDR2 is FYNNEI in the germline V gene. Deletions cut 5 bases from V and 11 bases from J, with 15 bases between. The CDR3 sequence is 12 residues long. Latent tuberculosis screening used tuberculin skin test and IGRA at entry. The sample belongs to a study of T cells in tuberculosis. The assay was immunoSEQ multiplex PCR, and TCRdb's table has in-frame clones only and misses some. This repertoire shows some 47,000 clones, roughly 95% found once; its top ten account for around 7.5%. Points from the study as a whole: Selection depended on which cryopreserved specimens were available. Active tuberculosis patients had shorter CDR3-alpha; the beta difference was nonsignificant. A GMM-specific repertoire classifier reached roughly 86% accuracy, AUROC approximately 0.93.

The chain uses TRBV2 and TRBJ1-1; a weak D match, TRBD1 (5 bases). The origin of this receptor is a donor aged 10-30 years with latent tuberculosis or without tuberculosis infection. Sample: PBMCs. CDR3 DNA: TGTGCCAGCAGTCGGCAAGGGGTTGAGGCTTTCTTT. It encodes CASSRQGVEAFF.